The clone carrying this T cell receptor (beta chain) was recorded many times. Its antigen is currently unknown. The data derive from a study of early T cells in non-severe SARS-CoV-2 infection. Study details: Whole-blood bulk RNA, unsorted, was sequenced, and chains were unpaired. Points from the study as a whole: In VDJdb matching, anti-spike CD8 responses were favored while private and CD4 specificities went missing.

The library protocol tagged individual cDNA molecules with unique molecular identifiers. TCRdb reprocessed the 5' RACE reads via MiXCR and lists one record per CDR3 protein. The sample yields 35,000 to 40,000 distinct CDR3 sequences, roughly 6.2% seen once. Trimming removed 3 bases at V and 7 bases at J, with 16 bases between. The germline CDR1 and CDR2 sequences are LNHDA and SQIVND (reference sequence). This CDR3 comprises 15 residues. The gene calls are TRBV19 and TRBJ1-5; D gene unclear. Material: whole blood. The receptor comes from an adult who was a healthcare worker with PCR-confirmed SARS-CoV-2 infection or an uninfected control (not recorded which). CDR3 in DNA: TGTGCCAGTAGTATTGACCTTAGGTCTAACCAGCCCCAGCATTTT. Translating gives CASSIDLRSNQPQHF.